A selection of T cell receptor beta chains follows, all from one sample in a study of cytomegalovirus exposure and HLA in healthy donors. Here immunoSEQ multiplex PCR was the method, and the copy in TCRdb shows in-frame clones only, minus some. The profile shows some 290,000 clones, roughly 87% of them singletons. The sequenced sample consisted of PBMCs. These receptors all come from a man aged 25 to 45 in good health and CMV-seronegative. Each CDR3 is given with its conserved first and last residue. Fields, in order: J gene, V gene, clone size, D gene, CDR3 DNA, CDR3 protein. D genes are given only for firm matches. Size is omitted from some rows. Given values are once, few, many or a class for expanded clones.

TRBJ2-7 TRBV4-3 - TRBD1 TGCGCCAGCAGCCAAGTCGCGGGACAGGGCGCCTCCTACGAGCAGTACTTC CASSQVAGQGASYEQYF
TRBJ1-1 TRBV2 - TRBD1 TGTGCCAGCAGACGGGACAGGGAAGGCACTGAAGCTTTCTTT CASRRDREGTEAFF
TRBJ1-2 TRBV5-1 few - TGCGCCAGCAGCCCCTCGGGGGGAAACTATGGCTACACCTTC CASSPSGGNYGYTF
TRBJ1-5 TRBV19 - TRBD1 TGTGCCAGTAGCCGGACGACAGGGGGACTTTTTAGCAATCAGCCCCAGCATTTT CASSRTTGGLFSNQPQHF
TRBJ2-5 TRBV13 - TRBD2 TGTGCCAGCAGCTTAGGGACTAGCGGGGGCGGTGAGACCCAGTACTTC CASSLGTSGGGETQYF
TRBJ2-7 TRBV9 - TRBD1 TGTGCCAGCAGCGCTAGAGGGGACAGGACACCCTACGAGCAGTACTTC CASSARGDRTPYEQYF
TRBJ1-4 TRBV9 - TRBD1 TGTGCCAGCAGCGGGGACAGGGGAGGAACTAATGAAAAACTGTTTTTT CASSGDRGGTNEKLFF
TRBJ2-7 TRBV11-2 - TRBD1 TGTGCCAGCAGCTTAGATTACAGGGGGATCGAGCAGTACTTC CASSLDYRGIEQYF
TRBJ1-1 TRBV27 once TRBD1 TGTGCCAGCAGTTTGAGTACAGGGGATGACGCTTTCTTT CASSLSTGDDAFF
TRBJ2-5 TRBV4-1 - TRBD2 TGCGCCAGCAGCTTGCGACTAGCGGGGGAGCAAGAGACCCAGTACTTC CASSLRLAGEQETQYF
TRBJ1-1 TRBV5-1 - - TGCGCCAGCAGCCGGGAGGCAGCCAGAAGCATTACTGAAGCTTTCTTT CASSREAARSITEAFF
TRBJ1-2 TRBV19 - TRBD1 TGTGCCAGTAGTATTGACAGGGTTGCCTATGGCTACACCTTC CASSIDRVAYGYTF
TRBJ2-4 TRBV25-1 - TRBD1 TGTGCCAGCAGGGAGGGGACAGGCCACCTAGCCAAAAACATTCAGTACTTC CASREGTGHLAKNIQYF
TRBJ2-7 TRBV5-1 - - TGCGCCAGCAGCTTCCGGGACGAGCAGTACTTC CASSFRDEQYF
TRBJ1-5 TRBV6-1 - - TGTGCCAGCAGTGAGCGGGGAAATCAGCCCCAGCATTTT CASSERGNQPQHF
TRBJ1-2 TRBV9 once TRBD1 TGTGCCAGCACCCTGAATTTACAGGGGGTTAACTATGGCTACACCTTC CASTLNLQGVNYGYTF
TRBJ1-4 TRBV7-9 - - TGTGCCAGCAGCCCCCCGGCAACTAATGAAAAACTGTTTTTT CASSPPATNEKLFF
TRBJ2-3 TRBV14 - TRBD1 TGTGCCAGCAGCCACAGGGACAGAACTTTCACAGATACGCAGTATTTT CASSHRDRTFTDTQYF
TRBJ2-7 TRBV7-9 few - TGTGCCAGCAGCGGACAGCGGGGAGGTACGTACGAGCAGTACTTC CASSGQRGGTYEQYF
TRBJ1-2 TRBV5-5 - - TGTGCCAGCAGCTTGGATAGTTATGGTGGCTACACCTTC CASSLDSYGGYTF
TRBJ1-2 TRBV7-2 - TRBD1 TGTGCCAGCAGCTTATGGGCCCCGGGACAGGGGAGCTATGGCTACACCTTC CASSLWAPGQGSYGYTF
TRBJ1-1 TRBV6-6 - - TGTGCCAGCAGTTATTCTGACAGTAACACTGAAGCTTTCTTT CASSYSDSNTEAFF
TRBJ2-7 TRBV27 - TRBD1 TGTGCCAGCAGTTCCCAACTCCACCGGGACAGCGAGTACGAGCAGTACTTC CASSSQLHRDSEYEQYF
TRBJ1-2 TRBV4-1 - - TGCGCCAGCAGCCAAGGAGTAGGGGATGGCTACACCTTC CASSQGVGDGYTF
TRBJ2-3 TRBV11-2 - TRBD1 TGTGCCAGCAGCTTACTTGGGACAGGGCCAGATACGCAGTATTTT CASSLLGTGPDTQYF
TRBJ2-2 TRBV19 - - TGTGCCAGTAGGTACAGCAACACGAACACCGGGGAGCTGTTTTTT CASRYSNTNTGELFF
TRBJ1-1 TRBV7-9 - - TGTGCCAGCAGCTTAGCCGAGGGCGAAGTCGTGTTCATGAACACTGAAGCTTTCTTT CASSLAEGEVVFMNTEAFF
TRBJ2-5 TRBV10-1 - TRBD1 TGCGCCAGCAGTGATCGGACAGGTTACCAAGAGACCCAGTACTTC CASSDRTGYQETQYF
TRBJ2-2 TRBV5-1 - TRBD1 TGCGCCAGCAGGACCCTGCAGACGACAGGGGGCCTCACCGGGGAGCTGTTTTTT CASRTLQTTGGLTGELFF
TRBJ2-7 TRBV7-9 - - TGTGCCAGCAGCTTAGAACTCCCCATGTACCCCTACGAGCAGTACTTC CASSLELPMYPYEQYF
TRBJ1-2 TRBV2 - - TGTGCCAGCAGTGAAGCGAAGGAGGGAGGCAACTATGGCTACACCTTC CASSEAKEGGNYGYTF
TRBJ1-3 TRBV11-2 - - TGTGCCAGCAGCCTTATCGGGGGGAGCTCTGGAAACACCATATATTTT CASSLIGGSSGNTIYF
TRBJ1-4 TRBV6-6 - - TGTGCCAGCAGTGCCGCGGAAAAACTGTTTTTT CASSAAEKLFF
TRBJ2-7 TRBV29-1 - TRBD1 TGCAGCGTTGACCGACAGGGGGAGCAGTACTTC CSVDRQGEQYF
TRBJ1-2 TRBV2 few - TGTGCCAGCAGTGGAGAGGGCCCGTCCCTGGGCTACACCTTC CASSGEGPSLGYTF
TRBJ1-2 TRBV6-1 - - TGTGCCAGCAAGAGGACAATCTATGGCTACACCTTC CASKRTIYGYTF
TRBJ2-5 TRBV5-1 - TRBD2 TGCGCCAGCAGCCCAGGACTAGCGGGGGGGCCGGGAGAGACCCAGTACTTC CASSPGLAGGPGETQYF
TRBJ1-6 TRBV14 once - TGTGCCAGCAGCCAAGCAACCACTCTCATATATAATTCACCCCTCCACTTT CASSQATTLIYNSPLHF
TRBJ2-2 TRBV9 - TRBD2 TGTGCCAGCAGACGGGGGGAATCGAACACCGGGGAGCTGTTTTTT CASRRGESNTGELFF
TRBJ1-1 TRBV27 - TRBD1 TGTGCCAGCAGTCAGGACAGGGTCAACACTGAAGCTTTCTTT CASSQDRVNTEAFF
TRBJ1-4 TRBV19 - - TGTGCCACAAAAGGGGTGGGTACGAGTGAAAAACTGTTTTTT CATKGVGTSEKLFF
TRBJ2-7 TRBV19 once TRBD2 TGTGCCAGTAGGCGGTGGGGAGGGAGTCGTGACGAGCAGTACTTC CASRRWGGSRDEQYF
TRBJ2-4 TRBV18 - TRBD2 TGTGCCAGCTCACCACGACGGGCCCGGGGGGTAGAAAACATTCAGTACTTC CASSPRRARGVENIQYF
TRBJ1-1 TRBV25-1 - - TGTGCCAGCTCCACAGTGGCCATGAACACTGAAGCTTTCTTT CASSTVAMNTEAFF
TRBJ2-7 TRBV30 few - TGTGCCTGGAGAGACGGACGGGGCTACGAGCAGTACTTC CAWRDGRGYEQYF
TRBJ1-1 TRBV27 - - TGTGCCAGCAGTTTACTCAGGACTGGCACTGAAGCTTTCTTT CASSLLRTGTEAFF
TRBJ2-7 TRBV27 - TRBD1 TGTGCCAGCAGTTACAGGGGGGCCTCCTACGAGCAGTACTTC CASSYRGASYEQYF
TRBJ2-7 TRBV9 - TRBD1 TGTGCCAGCAGCGCTTGGGGCGAGGGGGCGGCCTACGAGCAGTACTTC CASSAWGEGAAYEQYF
TRBJ2-2 TRBV18 - - TGTGCCAGCTCCCCGCTAGACACCGGGGAGCTGTTTTTT CASSPLDTGELFF
TRBJ2-1 TRBV5-6 - TRBD2 TGTGCCAGCAGCTTGGAAGGAAGCGGGGGGAGGAATGAGCAGTTCTTC CASSLEGSGGRNEQFF
TRBJ1-2 TRBV15 - TRBD1 TGTGCCACCAGCAAAGGACAGGGTAGTCGCTGGGGCTACACCTTC CATSKGQGSRWGYTF
TRBJ2-3 TRBV11-2 - - TGTGCCAGCAGCTTCTACGTTCGGGTCGCAGATACGCAGTATTTT CASSFYVRVADTQYF
TRBJ1-4 TRBV5-1 once - TGCGCCAGCAGCTTCTATGGGCAGGGAAACGAAAAACTGTTTTTT CASSFYGQGNEKLFF
TRBJ2-1 TRBV5-1 - - TGCGCCAGCAGCTTGGACAGGCTAAGAGACTACAATGAGCAGTTCTTC CASSLDRLRDYNEQFF
TRBJ2-1 TRBV5-1 once - TGCGCCAGCAGCTTGGCGAACGACTGGGATGAGCAGTTCTTC CASSLANDWDEQFF
TRBJ2-1 TRBV4-1 - TRBD1 TGCGCCAGCAGCCAGGGACAGGGATCCTACAATGAGCAGTTCTTC CASSQGQGSYNEQFF
TRBJ2-7 TRBV5-1 - - TGCGCCAGCAGCATAGGACAAGCCCCCTCCCGGGAGCAGTACTTC CASSIGQAPSREQYF